This T cell receptor (beta chain) stems from a study of cytomegalovirus exposure and HLA in healthy donors. General observations from the study: In an earlier analysis, productive rearrangement rates for most beta V segments clustered near 87% or 30%.

Concerning this clone itself: Its antigen is not known.

The V segment lost 6 bases and the J segment 3 bases; nucleotides outside the gene matches: 6. There are 14 residues in the CDR3. Germline V CDR1 and CDR2: MRHNA, SNTAGT. PCR employed 60 Vbeta and 13 Jbeta primers. Repertoires were generated with immunoSEQ multiplex PCR, while TCRdb's copy carries only in-frame clones and drops some. The table includes about 150,000 clones, approximately 80% detected once. The gene calls are TRBV6-4 and TRBJ1-1, with 8 bases that match TRBD1. The TCR originated in a male donor in good health and CMV-seronegative. The sample was PBMCs. The CDR3 is CASSLRGRDTEAFF. In DNA, the CDR3 is TGTGCCAGCAGCCTCAGGGGGCGTGACACTGAAGCTTTCTTT.